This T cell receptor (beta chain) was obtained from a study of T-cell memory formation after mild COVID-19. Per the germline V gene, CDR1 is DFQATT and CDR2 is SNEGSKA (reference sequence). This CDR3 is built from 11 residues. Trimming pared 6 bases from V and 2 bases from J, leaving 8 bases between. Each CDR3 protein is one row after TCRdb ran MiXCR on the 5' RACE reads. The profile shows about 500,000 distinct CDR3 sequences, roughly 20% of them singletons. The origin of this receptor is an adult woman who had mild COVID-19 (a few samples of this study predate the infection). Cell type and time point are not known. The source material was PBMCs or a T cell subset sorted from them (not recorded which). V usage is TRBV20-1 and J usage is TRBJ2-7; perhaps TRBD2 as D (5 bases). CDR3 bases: TGCAGTGCCCCGGGGACCTACGAGCAGTACTTC. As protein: CSAPGTYEQYF.